This T cell receptor (beta chain) was found in a study of blood T cell repertoires in COVID-19. About the research overall: PBMCs, B-cell-depleted T cells, or T cells were the source of the cDNA or gDNA that made up the material.

Each participant's cohort was designated according to participant-reported clinical history. Libraries were prepared by immunoSEQ multiplex PCR; TCRdb keeps only in-frame clonotypes and omits some of them. In the table there are under 300,000 clones, 75% to 95% of which are singletons. The source of this sequence is a woman under 30 who had recovered from COVID-19. The sequenced sample consisted of PBMCs or T cells enriched from blood (not recorded which).

In DNA, the CDR3 is TGTGCCAGCAGCTCACAGACAGGGATGAACACTGAAGCTTTCTTT. Its protein product is CASSSQTGMNTEAFF. The chain uses TRBV7-2 and TRBJ1-1; 7 bases agree with TRBD1. The germline gives CDR1 SGHTA, CDR2 FQGNSA. V lost 4 bases to trimming and J lost 0 bases; unmatched junction nucleotides: 5. This CDR3 has 15 amino acids.